This passage covers 14 T cell receptor beta chains from one sample sequenced in a study of cytomegalovirus exposure and HLA in healthy donors. Vbeta (60) and Jbeta (13) primers were used in the PCR. The protocol was immunoSEQ multiplex PCR, while the TCRdb copy is restricted to in-frame clones and leaves out a portion. The table lists 130,000 to 150,000 clones, roughly 84% of them singletons, with 2% to 2.5% in the top ten. Specimen: PBMCs. Receptor source: a boy under 10 years old in good health and CMV-seronegative.

The chain carries TRBV2 and TRBJ1-5; 11 nucleotides align to TRBD1. CDR3 size: 14 residues. Per the germline V gene, CDR1 is SNHLY and CDR2 is FYNNEI. The V and J ends lost 6 bases and 7 bases, in that order; junction bases with no gene match: 5. CDR3 nucleotides: TGTGCCAGCAGGGACAGGGGGCAAGGGCAGCCCCAGCATTTT. Translated, it gives CASRDRGQGQPQHF.

This sequence joins TRBV27 and TRBJ2-1, with D possibly TRBD1 on 6 matching bases. Trimming cost V 7 bases and J 0 bases, with 16 bases left between them. Germline V gene data show CDR1 as MNHEY and CDR2 as SMNVEV (reference sequence). The CDR3 sequence is 16 residues long. The CDR3, as DNA: TGTGCCAGCATGGGGCGTTGGGGGCTCTCCTACAATGAGCAGTTCTTC. Its translation: CASMGRWGLSYNEQFF.

The rearrangement joins TRBV19 to TRBJ2-3; 9 nucleotides match TRBD2. The length of the CDR3 is 15 residues. CDR1 is LNHDA and CDR2 is SQIVND in the germline V gene (reference sequence). Losses at the gene ends were 6 bases for V and 3 bases for J; bases not matched to a gene: 7. The CDR3 is CASSGRLAVTDTQYF. Here the CDR3 DNA reads TGTGCCAGTAGCGGGAGACTAGCGGTAACAGATACGCAGTATTTT.

This chain links TRBV7-9 with TRBJ1-3; no firm D call. Trimming pared 2 bases from V and 5 bases from J, leaving 16 bases between. Germline V CDR1 and CDR2: SEHNR, FQNEAQ (reference sequence). The CDR3 sequence is 16 residues long. CDR3 sequence (DNA): TGTGCCAGCAGCTTATTTATCTCTGAGGAGCGAAACACCATATATTTT. Amino acid sequence: CASSLFISEERNTIYF.

The chain recombines TRBV18 with TRBJ2-3; TRBD1 agrees at 8 bases. Germline CDR1 reads KGHSH; CDR2 reads LQKENI. J lost 2 bases, V lost 3 bases, and 7 bases had no gene match. There are 16 residues in the CDR3. CDR3 in amino acids: CASSPTHRGITDTQYF. In DNA, the CDR3 is TGTGCCAGCTCACCGACCCACAGGGGGATCACAGATACGCAGTATTTT. The full variable domain, its missing parts supplied by reference TRBV18 and TRBJ2-3, is NAGVMQNPRHLVRRRGQEARLRCSPMKGHSHVYWYRQLPEEGLKFMVYLQKENIIDESGMPKERFSAEFPKEGPSILRIQQVVRGDSAAYFCASSPTHRGITDTQYFGPGTRLTVL.

J is TRBJ2-7 and V is TRBV28, with TRBD1 matching 11 bases. V shed 7 bases and J 3 bases; nucleotides not matched to a gene: 11. The CDR3 extends over 16 amino acids. The germline V gene has CDR1 MDHEN and CDR2 SYDVKM. The CDR3 DNA reads TGTGCCAGCACCGCGGACCGGGACAGGGGGAACTACGAGCAGTACTTC. This translates into CASTADRDRGNYEQYF.

V gene TRBV13 combines with J gene TRBJ2-3; 8 bases fit TRBD1. This CDR3 is 14 amino acids long. Looked up from germline, CDR1 is PRHDT and CDR2 is FYEKMQ (reference sequence). With 6 bases clipped from V and 0 bases from J, the junction kept 2 bases outside the gene matches. The CDR3 sequence: CASRQGGSTDTQYF. CDR3 nucleotides: TGTGCCAGCAGACAGGGGGGCAGCACAGATACGCAGTATTTT.

The rearrangement links TRBV2 to TRBJ1-5, with D perhaps TRBD1 (5 bases). The germline V gene has CDR1 SNHLY and CDR2 FYNNEI. The CDR3 extends over 14 amino acids. V lost 6 bases to trimming and J lost 5 bases, with 14 bases between them. CDR3 loop: CASSSNLGDQPQHF. The CDR3 bases are TGTGCCAGCAGCTCAAACCTAGGGGATCAGCCCCAGCATTTT.

This sequence joins TRBV9 and TRBJ2-1, with D tentatively TRBD2 (5 bases). Between the trimmed V and J ends, which lost 4 bases and 8 bases, there was a span of 7 bases. This CDR3 is built from 11 residues. CDR1 and CDR2 (germline): SGDLS, YYNGEE. CDR3 in amino acids: CASSFSDEQFF. As DNA, the CDR3 is TGTGCCAGCAGCTTTAGCGATGAGCAGTTCTTC.

This clone is a singleton in its sample. The gene calls are TRBV7-9 and TRBJ1-1; D not certain. The V end lost 1 base, the J end lost 9 bases, and 12 bases lay between the germline ends. This CDR3 is built from 13 residues. Germline V gene sequence: CDR1 SEHNR, CDR2 FQNEAQ (reference sequence). The CDR3 loop is CASSLGSPGQAFF. The CDR3 nucleotides are TGTGCCAGCAGCTTAGGGAGTCCGGGTCAAGCTTTCTTT.

The chain links TRBV5-1 to TRBJ2-1, with TRBD2 matching over 10 bases. Germline-derived CDR1 and CDR2 are SGHRS and YFSETQ. Trimming removed 4 bases from V and 8 bases from J; junction bases left unmatched: 3. The CDR3 sequence is 13 residues long. Here the CDR3 DNA reads TGCGCCAGCAGCCCCGGGACTAGCGATGAGCAGTTCTTC. Its protein is CASSPGTSDEQFF. The entire variable domain, with the rest obtained from reference TRBV5-1 and TRBJ2-1, is as follows: KAGVTQTPRYLIKTRGQQVTLSCSPISGHRSVSWYQQTPGQGLQFLFEYFSETQRNKGNFPGRFSGRQFSNSRSEMNVSTLELGDSALYLCASSPGTSDEQFFGPGTRLTVL.

This clone has a count of ten or more. This rearrangement joins TRBV6-4 to TRBJ2-7; 12 bases align to TRBD1. The CDR3 spans 16 residues. Germline CDR1 reads MRHNA; CDR2 reads SNTAGT. The J segment lost 5 bases and the V segment lost 4 bases, leaving 9 bases of the junction unmatched. CDR3 nucleotides: TGTGCCAGCAGTGCCACCATCGGGACAGGGGGCCACGAGCAGTACTTC. It encodes CASSATIGTGGHEQYF.

This chain connects TRBV7-8 to TRBJ2-7; a possible D gene is TRBD1 (6 bases). Germline values: CDR1 SGHVS, CDR2 FQNEAQ. This CDR3 spans 17 amino acids. V was trimmed by 1 base and J by 0 bases, leaving 16 bases between them. In DNA, the CDR3 is TGTGCCAGCAGCTTAGGACAGGAACTCAGCAGCTCCTACGAGCAGTACTTC. Its protein is CASSLGQELSSSYEQYF.

V and J are TRBV5-1 and TRBJ1-4, with TRBD1 identical over 9 bases. The CDR3 extends over 16 amino acids. The J segment lost 7 bases and the V segment lost 4 bases, leaving 11 bases of the junction unmatched. CDR1 is SGHRS, CDR2 YFSETQ, per germline. The CDR3: CASSPVLGTGPEKLFF. The CDR3 DNA reads TGCGCCAGCAGCCCGGTTTTGGGGACAGGGCCTGAAAAACTGTTTTTT.